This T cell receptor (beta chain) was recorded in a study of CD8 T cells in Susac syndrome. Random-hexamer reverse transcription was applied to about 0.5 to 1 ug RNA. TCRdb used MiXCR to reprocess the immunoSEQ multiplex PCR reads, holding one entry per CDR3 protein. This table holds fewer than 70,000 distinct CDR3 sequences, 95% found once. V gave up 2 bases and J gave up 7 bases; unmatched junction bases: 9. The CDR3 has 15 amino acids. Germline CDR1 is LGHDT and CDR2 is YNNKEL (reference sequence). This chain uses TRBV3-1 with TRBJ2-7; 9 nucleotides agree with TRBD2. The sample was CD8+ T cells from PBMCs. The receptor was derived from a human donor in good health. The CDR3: CASSQLLAGTGEQYF. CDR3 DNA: TGTGCCAGCAGCCAACTCCTAGCGGGGACTGGAGAGCAGTACTTC.